This T cell receptor (beta chain) was captured by sequencing in a study of cytomegalovirus exposure and HLA in healthy donors. Findings and caveats of the study: An analysis that was carried out later associated 15,000 to 20,000 TCR beta sequences with HLA alleles at 0.05 false discovery rate. The sole available immune exposure information was CMV serostatus. Researchers reportedly found TCR beta sequences accurately predicted most subjects' HLA-A and HLA-B alleles.

Notes on this clone: Its antigen is unknown.

Trimming cost V 6 bases and J 5 bases, with 7 bases left between them. CDR3 length: 11 amino acids. CDR1 MNHEY and CDR2 SMNVEV come from the germline V gene (reference sequence). The PCR employed 60 Vbeta primers together with 13 Jbeta primers. Here immunoSEQ multiplex PCR was the method, and the copy in TCRdb shows in-frame clones only, minus some. The data show approximately 300,000 clones, 80% seen once. Sequencing was carried out using PBMCs. This chain links TRBV27 with TRBJ2-5; D is perhaps TRBD2 (5 bases). This receptor was identified in a girl aged 2-15 years in good health and CMV-seronegative. The DNA for the CDR3 is TGTGCCAGCAGGGACTGGGAGACCCAGTACTTC. This translates into CASRDWETQYF.